A selection of T cell receptor beta chains follows, all from one sample in a study of OX40 agonist ivuxolimab in advanced cancers. The method was immunoSEQ multiplex PCR; TCRdb's version includes in-frame clones alone and lacks a portion of them. Of some 95,000 clones in the sample, approximately 90% were seen once. The sequencing here drew on CD4+ or CD8+ T cells sorted from blood, taken in a trial of the OX40 agonist ivuxolimab. These receptors were taken from an adult with an advanced solid tumor such as melanoma, head and neck, liver or kidney cancer. Both conserved end residues are part of each CDR3. A D gene is named only where the DNA matches it firmly. Clone sizes are given selectively: once, few, many, or a class where the clone is expanded.

V,D,J,size,DNA,CDR3
TRBV5-1,.,TRBJ2-5,.,TGCGCCAGCAGCTCCCAAGGCTGGAGGGGGCAGGAGACCCAGTACTTC,CASSSQGWRGQETQYF
TRBV4-1,.,TRBJ1-2,.,TGCGCCAGCAGCCAAGATCCTGCATCTAACTATGGCTACACCTTC,CASSQDPASNYGYTF
TRBV19,.,TRBJ1-6,few,TGTGCCAGTAGCCCTCTACAGGGACAACTGTTGAGCTCCTATAATTCACCCCTCCACTTT,CASSPLQGQLLSSYNSPLHF
TRBV5-1,.,TRBJ1-2,.,TGCGCCAGCAGCTTGTCGCCGACGGGGACTTTTGGTGGCTACACCTTC,CASSLSPTGTFGGYTF
TRBV5-4,TRBD1,TRBJ1-2,.,TGTGCCAGCAGCTTGGCCCAGGGGACAGGGTTGAGGGATGGCTACACCTTC,CASSLAQGTGLRDGYTF
TRBV25-1,TRBD1,TRBJ2-7,.,TGTGCCAGCAGTGACCCGGGACAGGGGGGCCACGAGCAGTACTTC,CASSDPGQGGHEQYF
TRBV28,TRBD1,TRBJ1-1,.,TGTGCCTCAGGGGGGACCACTGAAGCTTTCTTT,CASGGTTEAFF
TRBV5-1,.,TRBJ2-7,.,TGCGCCAGCAGTGTTTCAGGTACGTCCTACGAGCAGTACTTC,CASSVSGTSYEQYF
TRBV7-6,TRBD1,TRBJ2-2,.,TGTGCCAGCAGTCGCCCGGGACAGGTGAACACCGGGGAGCTGTTTTTT,CASSRPGQVNTGELFF
TRBV5-4,TRBD1,TRBJ2-7,.,TGTGCCAGCAGCTTCCAGGGGGCGCCGTACGAGCAGTACTTC,CASSFQGAPYEQYF
TRBV4-2,.,TRBJ1-1,.,TGTGCCAGCAGCCAAAACACTGAAGCTTTCTTT,CASSQNTEAFF
TRBV28,TRBD1,TRBJ1-4,.,TGTGCCAGCAGTCCCGGGGGTGGGTGGGACAGGGGACATCCTACTAATGAAAAACTGTTTTTT,CASSPGGGWDRGHPTNEKLFF
TRBV5-8,TRBD2,TRBJ2-5,.,TGTGCCAGCAGCTTGCTACAGACAGCGGGGAATGTCGGGACCCAGTACTTC,CASSLLQTAGNVGTQYF
TRBV18,.,TRBJ2-6,.,TGTGCCAGCTCTGGGGCCAACGTCCTGACTTTC,CASSGANVLTF
TRBV14,.,TRBJ2-7,.,TGTGCCAGCAGCCAATCCGGGAATTCCGAGCAGTACTTC,CASSQSGNSEQYF
TRBV5-4,.,TRBJ2-1,.,TGTGCCAGCAGCGGACAGTCAGAAGATGAGCAGTTCTTC,CASSGQSEDEQFF
TRBV5-1,.,TRBJ2-3,.,TGCGCCAGCAGCTTGGTGGGGGTAGTCACAGATACGCAGTATTTT,CASSLVGVVTDTQYF
TRBV7-2,.,TRBJ2-1,.,TGTGCCAGCAGCTCAAGCTCCTACAATGAGCAGTTCTTC,CASSSSSYNEQFF
TRBV7-9,TRBD2,TRBJ2-3,.,TGTGCCAGCAGCTCGACTAGCGGCACAGATACGCAGTATTTT,CASSSTSGTDTQYF
TRBV7-6,.,TRBJ2-1,.,TGTGCCAGCAGCTTAGCGGGCATCCTCGGCAATGAGCAGTTCTTC,CASSLAGILGNEQFF
TRBV10-3,.,TRBJ1-6,.,TGTGCCAGCCAAGATGATAATTCACCCCTCCACTTT,CASQDDNSPLHF
TRBV10-3,.,TRBJ1-2,.,TGTGCCATCAGTGAAATTCGGGACGGAGGCTACACCTTC,CAISEIRDGGYTF